This record concerns one T cell receptor beta chain sequence. The antigen remains unidentified. The method was immunoSEQ multiplex PCR; TCRdb's version includes in-frame clones alone and lacks a portion of them. In the table there are 200,000 or so clones, 84% of which are singletons. The CDR3 has 16 residues. The V gene's germline CDR1 is SGHTA and CDR2 FQGNSA. The ends were cut back, 2 bases at V and 0 bases at J, with 13 bases in the middle. The data were taken from a study of cytomegalovirus exposure and HLA in healthy donors. Findings of the study overall: Many donors carried some public TCRs, although rarity characterized most TCR sequences. Through in vitro validation, three CMV-associated chains were shown to be specific for CMV antigens.

V gene TRBV7-2 combines with J gene TRBJ1-1; D not resolved. This sequence originates from a man aged 18 to 30 in good health and CMV-seropositive. Material: PBMCs. The CDR3 loop reads CASSLPRGGMNTEAFF. The CDR3 DNA reads as TGTGCCAGCAGCTTACCCCGGGGAGGCATGAACACTGAAGCTTTCTTT.